One T cell receptor (beta chain) is described in this entry. Antigen: not known. A minimum of 7 million PBMCs was isolated per sample. The sample belongs to a study of blood T cells in healthy people across ages. General observations from the study: There were more naive CD4+ cells and higher diversity in long-lived donors than in aged donors.

Trimming removed 8 bases at V and 3 bases at J, with 11 bases between. Germline lookup yields CDR1 SEHNR and CDR2 FQNEAQ (reference sequence). The CDR3 spans 12 residues. Together with a sample-barcoded 5' primer, a J-beta primer mix was included in a second PCR lasting about 6 to 11 cycles. Every molecule of cDNA carried a tag from a template-switch adaptor with 12 random nucleotides. Sequencing of every sample gave 2.5 million or more CDR3-containing paired-end reads. TCRdb used MiXCR to reprocess the 5' RACE reads, holding one entry per CDR3 protein. The data contain 850,000 to 1,000,000 distinct CDR3 sequences, under 50% of them singletons.

Material: blood. This clonotype originated in a man aged 25 to 40 in good health. The chain couples TRBV7-9 to TRBJ2-7, with D perhaps matching TRBD2 (5 bases). CDR3 sequence (DNA): TGTGCCAGCCAGTCAGGAGGCTACGAGCAGTACTTC. It is translated as CASQSGGYEQYF. The complete variable domain, with remaining parts taken from reference TRBV7-9 and TRBJ2-7, reads DTGVSQNPRHKITKRGQNVTFRCDPISEHNRLYWYRQTLGQGPEFLTYFQNEAQLEKSRLLSDRFSAERPKGSFSTLEIQRTEQGDSAMYLCASQSGGYEQYFGPGTRLTVT.